This TCR beta chain was sequenced for a study of blood T cell repertoires in COVID-19. Study summary: The United States, Italy and Spain supplied acute and convalescent COVID-19 samples.

Authors' analysis steps: Estimated nucleated cell counts came from reference gene primer amplification. Sequencing used immunoSEQ multiplex PCR; TCRdb keeps in-frame clones, though not all of them. The V and J calls and clone size are taken from that table; D and trimming were inferred from the DNA. The data contain 350,000 to 550,000 clones, 80% to 90% of them seen just once; the ten biggest clones take up 1.1%. The CDR3 consists of 15 residues. V was pared by 5 bases and J by 4 bases, with 18 bases between. Germline loops: CDR1 MNHEY, CDR2 SVGAGI. The chain carries TRBV6-5 and TRBJ2-7, with TRBD1 as a possible D gene (6 bases). The sample taken for sequencing was PBMCs or T cells enriched from blood (not recorded which). This TCR came from a man aged 30 to 45 who had recovered from COVID-19. This chain's CDR3 is CASSIRRDNFYEQYF. In nucleotides, the CDR3 is TGTGCCAGCAGTATACGCCGGGACAACTTTTACGAGCAGTACTTC.